The 12 T cell receptor beta chains presented below share a single source sample, sequenced in a study of blood T cell repertoires in COVID-19. Clones were sequenced by immunoSEQ multiplex PCR, and TCRdb holds only the in-frame ones, with some missing. The sample contains about 150,000 clones, over 75% of which appear only once. Sequencing used PBMCs or T cells enriched from blood (not recorded which). Every receptor here comes from a woman between 45 and 60 years old who had recovered from COVID-19.

The genes are TRBV19 and TRBJ1-5; the D gene is possibly TRBD1 (6 bases). This CDR3 is 17 amino acids long. The V gene lost 3 bases and the J gene lost 5 bases, with 20 bases spanning the gap. Per the germline V gene, CDR1 is LNHDA and CDR2 is SQIVND (reference sequence). CDR3 nucleotides: TGTGCCAGTAGTATTCCGGCTTCGCAGGGGACATATCAGCCCCAGCATTTT. It yields the protein CASSIPASQGTYQPQHF.

The chain couples TRBV7-9 to TRBJ2-5, with a tentative D call TRBD1 (5 bases). V gave up 0 bases and J gave up 2 bases, with 7 bases separating them. Germline V gene sequence: CDR1 SEHNR, CDR2 FQNEAQ (reference sequence). This CDR3 is 14 amino acids long. CDR3 bases: TGTGCCAGCAGCTTAGCGGCAGGGCAAGAGACCCAGTACTTC. Translated, it gives CASSLAAGQETQYF.

The chain is built from TRBV7-6 and TRBJ2-5, with D maybe TRBD2 (7 bases). CDR3 size: 14 residues. Germline lookup yields CDR1 SGHVS and CDR2 FNYEAQ. V dropped 3 bases and J dropped 5 bases, with 13 bases sitting between them. The CDR3 DNA reads as TGTGCCAGCAGCTTGGGTAGGGGGGGCGAGACCCAGTACTTC. Its protein product is CASSLGRGGETQYF.

The rearrangement links TRBV2 to TRBJ2-2; 8 nucleotides match TRBD2. With 8 bases clipped from V and 8 bases from J, the junction kept 10 bases outside the gene matches. This CDR3 comprises 14 residues. The germline V gene has CDR1 SNHLY and CDR2 FYNNEI. The CDR3 here is CASWGPGGPGELFF. The CDR3 region has the DNA TGTGCCAGCTGGGGGCCGGGAGGGCCGGGGGAGCTGTTTTTT.

This sequence joins TRBV27 and TRBJ2-7; no clear D gene. Germline loops: CDR1 MNHEY, CDR2 SMNVEV (reference sequence). Trimming cost V 0 bases and J 2 bases, with 11 bases left between them. CDR3 length equals 15 residues. The CDR3 bases are TGTGCCAGCAGTTTATCCCCCGGGTTCCCCTACGAGCAGTACTTC. Its translation is CASSLSPGFPYEQYF.

This chain uses TRBV11-3 with TRBJ2-1; TRBD2 matches 7 bases. Trimming at V came to 3 bases and at J to 3 bases, leaving 8 bases not matched to a gene. This CDR3 region has 16 residues. From germline, CDR1 is SGHNT and CDR2 YENEEA. In nucleotides, the CDR3 is TGTGCCAGCAGCTTGTCCGGGGGAGGGAGCTACAATGAGCAGTTCTTC. It encodes CASSLSGGGSYNEQFF.

The J gene is TRBJ2-1, the V gene TRBV7-9; 14 bases match TRBD2. Trimming removed 4 bases from V and 9 bases from J; junction bases left unmatched: 8. Germline V gene sequence: CDR1 SEHNR, CDR2 FQNEAQ (reference sequence). The CDR3 totals 16 residues. The CDR3 bases are TGTGCCAGCAGCTCATTGTCGACTAGCGGGAGGGGTGAGCAGTTCTTC. Translating gives CASSSLSTSGRGEQFF. Using reference TRBV7-9 and TRBJ2-1 for the parts outside the CDR3, the full variable domain is DTGVSQNPRHKITKRGQNVTFRCDPISEHNRLYWYRQTLGQGPEFLTYFQNEAQLEKSRLLSDRFSAERPKGSFSTLEIQRTEQGDSAMYLCASSSLSTSGRGEQFFGPGTRLTVL.

V gene TRBV3-1 (or the pseudogene TRBV3-2) combines with J gene TRBJ2-3; 13 positions agree with TRBD2. This CDR3 spans 18 amino acids. The germline CDR1 and CDR2 sequences are LGHDT and YNNKEL (reference sequence). The junction had 12 bases not matched to a gene; V was cut back by 2 bases and J by 7 bases. For the CDR3, the DNA is TGTGCCAGCAGCCAAACACCGGGACTAGCGGGGCCGTATAATACGCAGTATTTT. Translating it yields CASSQTPGLAGPYNTQYF.

This chain links TRBV15 with TRBJ1-4; D call uncertain. V was cut by 0 bases and J by 8 bases, with 16 bases left in between. Germline CDR1 is LNHNV and CDR2 is YYDKDF (reference sequence). This CDR3 spans 16 amino acids. CDR3 bases: TGTGCCACCAGCAGAGATCGCGGAGGAGCACTAGAAAAACTGTTTTTT. This gives the protein CATSRDRGGALEKLFF.

CDR3 loop: CASSTSGQGTGGELFF. The CDR3 nucleotides are TGTGCCAGCAGTACCTCGGGACAGGGTACGGGTGGGGAGCTGTTTTTT. The rearrangement joins TRBV6-6 to TRBJ2-2; 9 nucleotides match TRBD1. CDR1 and CDR2 (germline): MNHNY, SVGAGI (reference sequence). CDR3 size: 16 residues. The J segment lost 8 bases and the V segment lost 5 bases, leaving 12 bases of the junction unmatched.

The J gene is TRBJ1-1, the V gene TRBV7-2, with D possibly being TRBD1 (6 bases). The germline V and J ends were trimmed by 1 base and 1 base, with 16 bases remaining between them. The CDR3 contains 17 residues. Germline CDR1 is SGHTA and CDR2 is FQGNSA. The CDR3 reads CASSLGLGGRGNTEAFF. Here the CDR3 DNA reads TGTGCCAGCAGCTTAGGATTAGGTGGCAGGGGGAACACTGAAGCTTTCTTT.

The genes are TRBV18 and TRBJ2-5; 7 bases align to TRBD2. The CDR3 is made up of 16 amino acids. Germline CDR1 reads KGHSH; CDR2 reads LQKENI. Losses at the gene ends were 0 bases for V and 3 bases for J; bases not matched to a gene: 7. CDR3 protein: CASSPPGVGRKETQYF. CDR3 nucleotide sequence: TGTGCCAGCTCACCACCAGGGGTCGGGAGGAAAGAGACCCAGTACTTC.